The clone carrying this TCR beta chain was recorded only once. Its antigen is currently unknown. Extracted RNA was reverse transcribed into cDNA, the sequencing template. The protocol was immunoSEQ multiplex PCR, while the TCRdb copy is restricted to in-frame clones and leaves out a portion. This sample has 90,000 to 100,000 clones, with roughly 41% found just once. The CDR3 covers 18 residues. CDR1 LGHNA and CDR2 YSLEER come from the germline V gene. J lost 2 bases, V lost 0 bases, and 2 bases had no gene match. The data stem from a study of CD8+ T cells in alopecia areata. Study-wide background: Treated patients were dosed with oral tofacitinib, taking 5 to 10 mg twice daily. Study-wide findings and caveats: Patients shared TCRs less clearly than mice did, possibly owing to HLA.

J is TRBJ2-6 and V is TRBV4-3, with 12 bases that match TRBD1. Sequenced material: CD4+ T cells sorted from blood. The source of this sequence is a human donor with alopecia areata. CDR3 in DNA: TGCGCCAGCAGCCAAGAATGGGACAGGGGGCCTGGGGCCAACGTCCTGACTTTC. This encodes CASSQEWDRGPGANVLTF.